One and the same sample provided the 31 T cell receptor beta chains below, sequenced in a study of graft-versus-host responses after intestinal transplantation. Their specific antigens are unknown. Assay used: immunoSEQ multiplex PCR; TCRdb lists only in-frame clones, some missing. The profile shows about 130,000 clones, about nine tenths of them singletons. Sequenced here: unstimulated CD4+ T cells sorted from spleen or lymph node cells, sampled before intestinal transplant. The receptors stem from a human donor who received an intestinal transplant.

This clone was detected once. The chain couples TRBV4-3 to TRBJ2-5; possible D gene TRBD2, 6 bases. Looked up from germline, CDR1 is LGHNA and CDR2 is YSLEER. This CDR3 has 15 amino acids. V was cut by 2 bases and J by 2 bases, with 12 bases left in between. The CDR3 coding sequence is TGCGCCAGCAGCCAACAGAGTGGGAGGCAAGAGACCCAGTACTTC. Residues: CASSQQSGRQETQYF.

The chain combines TRBV5-6 with TRBJ2-7; tentatively, D is TRBD2 (6 bases). The CDR3 has 15 residues. With 2 bases removed from V and 2 bases from J, the gap between germline ends came to 14 bases. CDR1 is SGHDT and CDR2 is YYEEEE in the germline V gene. The CDR3 DNA reads as TGTGCCAGCAGCTTTTGGGGGGTGGGAGCCTACGAGCAGTACTTC. Translating it yields CASSFWGVGAYEQYF.

This chain links TRBV5-1 with TRBJ2-7, with 16 bases lining up with TRBD2. The V segment lost 4 bases and the J segment 4 bases; nucleotides outside the gene matches: 11. The CDR3 sequence is 18 residues long. Germline V gene lookup returns CDR1 SGHRS and CDR2 YFSETQ. The CDR3 loop reads CASSRTGLAGGPRYEQYF. CDR3 nucleotides: TGCGCCAGCAGCCGTACGGGACTAGCGGGAGGGCCTAGGTACGAGCAGTACTTC.

This chain links TRBV5-5 with TRBJ1-2; D is ambiguous. This CDR3 has 13 amino acids. Germline values: CDR1 SGHKS, CDR2 YYEKEE (reference sequence). With 5 bases removed from V and 4 bases from J, the gap between germline ends came to 12 bases. CDR3 sequence reads: CASSPRELYGYTF. Here the CDR3 DNA reads TGTGCCAGCAGTCCACGGGAGCTCTATGGCTACACCTTC.

V is TRBV7-2 and J is TRBJ2-2, with TRBD1 identical over 8 bases. The CDR3 loop spans 15 amino acids. V shed 5 bases and J 7 bases; nucleotides not matched to a gene: 9. The germline gives CDR1 SGHTA, CDR2 FQGNSA. This CDR3 reads CASSPRTGLGGELFF. The CDR3 DNA reads TGTGCCAGCAGCCCCCGGACAGGGTTGGGCGGGGAGCTGTTTTTT. Combining the CDR3 with reference TRBV7-2 and TRBJ2-2 gives the whole variable domain GAGVSQSPSNKVTEKGKDVELRCDPISGHTALYWYRQSLGQGLEFLIYFQGNSAPDKSGLPSDRFSAERTGGSVSTLTIQRTQQEDSAVYLCASSPRTGLGGELFFGEGSRLTVL.

CDR3 bases: TGCGCCAGCAGCCATCGGACAGGGGTTGGCTATGGCTACACCTTC. Its translation: CASSHRTGVGYGYTF. The chain links TRBV4-1 to TRBJ1-2, with TRBD1 identical over 9 bases. The CDR3 sequence is 15 residues long. V lost 3 bases and J lost 4; bases outside the gene matches: 6. Germline V lookup: CDR1 MGHRA, CDR2 YSYEKL.

The V gene is TRBV11-1, the J gene TRBJ2-7, with D perhaps matching TRBD2 (5 bases). Per the germline V gene, CDR1 is SGHAT and CDR2 is FQDESV (reference sequence). The CDR3 contains 15 residues. Trimming took 5 bases from V and 2 from J, leaving 16 bases between them. CDR3 sequence reads: CASSPARGWTYEQYF. CDR3 nucleotide sequence: TGTGCCAGCAGCCCAGCCCGCGGGTGGACCTACGAGCAGTACTTC.

This clone was seen a single time. Other DNA sequences of this sample code for an identical CDR3. The V and J genes are TRBV2 and TRBJ2-1; 10 bases match TRBD2. CDR1 and CDR2 (germline): SNHLY, FYNNEI. J gave up 15 bases and V 6 bases, and 8 bases lay outside the gene matches. This CDR3 contains 12 residues. This CDR3 is CASREQREGLFF. CDR3 nucleotides: TGTGCCAGCAGAGAGCAGCGGGAGGGGCTGTTCTTC.

This chain connects TRBV11-1 to TRBJ1-1; D may be TRBD1 (6 bases). The CDR3 is 12 residues long. V gave up 4 bases and J gave up 8 bases, with 11 bases separating them. Germline V CDR1 and CDR2: SGHAT, FQDESV (reference sequence). As DNA, the CDR3 is TGTGCCAGCAGCTCAACAGGGACAGAAGCTTTCTTT. Translating gives CASSSTGTEAFF.

A few counts support this clone. V usage is TRBV6-5 and J usage is TRBJ2-2; D call uncertain. This CDR3 has 15 residues. Trimming removed 1 base at V and 5 bases at J, with 11 bases between. Germline values: CDR1 MNHEY, CDR2 SVGAGI. The CDR3 reads CASSYLSPKTGELFF. CDR3 DNA sequence: TGTGCCAGCAGTTACTTGTCCCCTAAGACCGGGGAGCTGTTTTTT.

This clone occurred a few times. The chain employs TRBV6-5 and TRBJ2-5, with D possibly being TRBD2 (5 bases). The germline V and J ends were trimmed by 6 bases and 2 bases, with 10 bases remaining between them. The CDR3 contains 13 residues. Germline CDR1 MNHEY, CDR2 SVGAGI. The chain's CDR3 is CASSVPGQETQYF. The CDR3 DNA sequence: TGTGCCAGCAGCGTCCCGGGGCAAGAGACCCAGTACTTC.

This clone was counted between two and nine times. This chain connects TRBV19 to TRBJ1-4; 9 bases line up with TRBD1. The V gene end was trimmed by 5 bases and the J gene end by 6 bases; junction bases not matched to a gene: 4. Germline V lookup: CDR1 LNHDA, CDR2 SQIVND (reference sequence). This CDR3 is built from 14 residues. The CDR3 loop is CASSWGQGDEKLFF. The CDR3 DNA follows: TGTGCCAGTAGTTGGGGACAGGGAGATGAAAAACTGTTTTTT.

J is TRBJ2-1 and V is TRBV28; 9 bases line up with TRBD1. Trimming took 6 bases from V and 4 from J; bases not matched to a gene: 4. Germline assignment: CDR1 MDHEN and CDR2 SYDVKM. This CDR3 region has 14 residues. CDR3: CASRGQGSYNEQFF. CDR3 nucleotides: TGTGCCAGCAGGGGACAGGGATCGTACAATGAGCAGTTCTTC.

V gene TRBV30 combines with J gene TRBJ2-7, with a weak D call TRBD1 (6 bases). Germline CDR1 is GTSNPN and CDR2 is SVGIG (reference sequence). V was clipped by 0 bases and J by 7 bases, with 13 bases between them. This CDR3 comprises 13 residues. CDR3 bases: TGTGCCTGGAGTGTAATCGAGGGGACAGAGCAGTACTTC. Translating it yields CAWSVIEGTEQYF. Combining the CDR3 with reference TRBV30 and TRBJ2-7 gives the whole variable domain SQTIHQWPATLVQPVGSPLSLECTVEGTSNPNLYWYRQAAGRGLQLLFYSVGIGQISSEVPQNLSASRPQDRQFILSSKKLLLSDSGFYLCAWSVIEGTEQYFGPGTRLTVT.

V usage is TRBV11-1 and J usage is TRBJ2-1, with 12 bases fitting TRBD2. This CDR3 spans 15 amino acids. From germline, CDR1 is SGHAT and CDR2 FQDESV (reference sequence). After removal of 3 bases from V and 5 bases from J, the junction contained 2 bases not matched to a gene. CDR3 bases: TGTGCCAGCAGCTTTAGACTAGCGGGAGACAATGAGCAGTTCTTC. Translated, it gives CASSFRLAGDNEQFF.

J is TRBJ2-5 and V is TRBV7-9; D perhaps matches TRBD2 (5 bases). V lost 7 bases and J 5 bases, leaving 17 bases between the germline ends. The CDR3 has 14 residues. Germline V gives CDR1 SEHNR, CDR2 FQNEAQ (reference sequence). CDR3 sequence reads: CASTPMGVGETQYF. The CDR3, as DNA: TGTGCCAGCACCCCAATGGGAGTCGGGGAGACCCAGTACTTC.

This clone has only one observation. This chain uses TRBV7-3 with TRBJ2-7, with 12 nucleotides matching TRBD2. This CDR3 spans 18 amino acids. The germline gives CDR1 SGHTA, CDR2 FQGTGA. J lost 3 bases, V lost 6 bases, and 15 bases had no gene match. CDR3 nucleotide sequence: TGTGCCAGCAGTATGACTAGCGGGAGAGAGGACACAAACTACGAGCAGTACTTC. Translated: CASSMTSGREDTNYEQYF.

The chain combines TRBV11-3 with TRBJ2-1; 8 bases align to TRBD2. The CDR3 runs 14 residues. Germline lookup yields CDR1 SGHNT and CDR2 YENEEA. V was clipped by 9 bases and J by 7 bases; unmatched bases: 11. The CDR3 loop is CARRKREYRNEQFF. The CDR3 DNA follows: TGTGCCAGAAGGAAGCGGGAGTATAGGAATGAGCAGTTCTTC.

This clone has only one observation. This chain uses TRBV9 with TRBJ2-2, with 7 bases that match TRBD2. The CDR3 contains 16 residues. With V trimmed by 3 bases and J by 5 bases, 10 bases remained unmatched. Germline V CDR1 and CDR2: SGDLS, YYNGEE. The CDR3 DNA is TGTGCCAGCAGCGCCGGACTATTCGGGGGGACCGGGGAGCTGTTTTTT. It encodes CASSAGLFGGTGELFF.

The chain employs TRBV11-2 and TRBJ2-1, with TRBD2 identical over 13 bases. J gave up 14 bases and V 0 bases, and 4 bases lay outside the gene matches. The germline V gene has CDR1 SGHAT and CDR2 FQNNGV. This CDR3 is 14 amino acids long. CDR3 residues: CASSLDRLAGGKFF. In DNA form, the CDR3 reads TGTGCCAGCAGCTTAGATCGACTAGCGGGGGGAAAGTTCTTC.

This sequence joins TRBV5-1 and TRBJ2-1; maybe TRBD2 (6 bases). V was cut by 1 base and J by 3 bases, with 11 bases left in between. The CDR3 covers 15 residues. Germline V gene data show CDR1 as SGHRS and CDR2 as YFSETQ. Here the CDR3 DNA reads TGCGCCAGCAGCTTGCGGAGCGGGCTCTACAATGAGCAGTTCTTC. This gives the protein CASSLRSGLYNEQFF.

CDR3 residues: CASSETGTRAWDEQFF. DNA of the CDR3: TGTGCCAGCAGCGAGACCGGGACTAGGGCGTGGGATGAGCAGTTCTTC. The gene calls are TRBV7-9 and TRBJ2-1, with 8 bases matching TRBD2. The CDR3 is 16 residues long. J lost 8 bases, V lost 5 bases, and 14 bases had no gene match. Germline lookup yields CDR1 SEHNR and CDR2 FQNEAQ (reference sequence). Drawing the rest from reference TRBV7-9 and TRBJ2-1, the complete variable domain is DTGVSQNPRHKITKRGQNVTFRCDPISEHNRLYWYRQTLGQGPEFLTYFQNEAQLEKSRLLSDRFSAERPKGSFSTLEIQRTEQGDSAMYLCASSETGTRAWDEQFFGPGTRLTVL.

The chain carries TRBV27 and TRBJ2-7; 9 nucleotides agree with TRBD2. Losses at the gene ends were 2 bases for V and 3 bases for J; bases not matched to a gene: 5. CDR3 length: 15 amino acids. The germline CDR1 and CDR2 sequences are MNHEY and SMNVEV (reference sequence). The DNA of the CDR3 is TGTGCCAGCAGTTTAGGCGGGGGGGTGGGCTACGAGCAGTACTTC. This codes for CASSLGGGVGYEQYF.

This sequence joins TRBV19 and TRBJ1-5; a possible D gene is TRBD1 (6 bases). Germline V gene sequence: CDR1 LNHDA, CDR2 SQIVND (reference sequence). This CDR3 contains 17 residues. Trimming took 3 bases from V and 1 from J, leaving 16 bases between them. The CDR3 here is CASSIRGGQGSNQPQHF. As DNA, the CDR3 is TGTGCCAGTAGTATTCGGGGAGGTCAGGGGAGCAATCAGCCCCAGCATTTT.

The CDR3 nucleotides read TGTGCCAGCAGTGGAGGGCAGGGATCTTACGGCTACACCTTC. Translation: CASSGGQGSYGYTF. J is TRBJ1-2 and V is TRBV28, with D possibly being TRBD1 (5 bases). The germline V and J ends were trimmed by 5 bases and 8 bases, with 18 bases remaining between them. The CDR3 is 14 amino acids. In germline, CDR1 is MDHEN, CDR2 SYDVKM.

V usage is TRBV30 and J usage is TRBJ2-5, with a weak D call TRBD2 (5 bases). Between the trimmed V and J ends, which lost 4 bases and 3 bases, there was a span of 12 bases. Per the germline V gene, CDR1 is GTSNPN and CDR2 is SVGIG (reference sequence). The CDR3 is 13 residues long. CDR3 sequence: CAWTRTGKETQYF. The DNA of the CDR3 is TGTGCCTGGACCCGTACCGGGAAAGAGACCCAGTACTTC.

The V gene is TRBV5-1, the J gene TRBJ2-5; 7 bases agree with TRBD1. The CDR3 spans 14 residues. Germline V CDR1 and CDR2: SGHRS, YFSETQ. V lost 0 bases and J lost 7; bases outside the gene matches: 6. DNA of the CDR3: TGCGCCAGCAGCTTGGGGACAGGTGGGGGGACCCAGTACTTC. Its protein is CASSLGTGGGTQYF.

The chain employs TRBV11-2 and TRBJ2-5, with 9 bases that match TRBD2. Germline-derived CDR1 and CDR2 are SGHAT and FQNNGV. This CDR3 is 18 amino acids long. Unmatched junction bases numbered 13, after V lost 5 bases and J lost 0 bases. For the CDR3, the DNA is TGTGCCAGCAGCCGTAAAGTGACTAGCGGAGTGTACCAAGAGACCCAGTACTTC. This translates into CASSRKVTSGVYQETQYF.

The V gene is TRBV9, the J gene TRBJ2-1; D is possibly TRBD1 or TRBD2 (6 bases each). V lost 1 base and J 3 bases, leaving 29 bases between the germline ends. This CDR3 is built from 21 residues. Germline values: CDR1 SGDLS, CDR2 YYNGEE. CDR3 protein: CASSVIGCQEGEVRSYNEQFF. For the CDR3, the DNA is TGTGCCAGCAGCGTAATTGGGTGTCAGGAGGGGGAGGTTCGCAGCTACAATGAGCAGTTCTTC. Complete variable domain (other parts from reference TRBV9 and TRBJ2-1): DSGVTQTPKHLITATGQRVTLRCSPRSGDLSVYWYQQSLDQGLQFLIQYYNGEERAKGNILERFSAQQFPDLHSELNLSSLELGDSALYFCASSVIGCQEGEVRSYNEQFFGPGTRLTVL.

The chain uses TRBV6-5 and TRBJ1-2; 7 nucleotides agree with TRBD1. Per germline, CDR1 MNHEY and CDR2 SVGAGI. The CDR3 consists of 14 residues. The V segment lost 6 bases and the J segment 4 bases; nucleotides outside the gene matches: 8. The CDR3 is CASRDRFPPYGYTF. CDR3 DNA sequence: TGTGCCAGCAGGGACAGGTTCCCCCCCTATGGCTACACCTTC.

This rearrangement joins TRBV11-2 to TRBJ1-1; D gene ambiguous. Per the germline V gene, CDR1 is SGHAT and CDR2 is FQNNGV. This CDR3 is built from 15 residues. V was pared by 0 bases and J by 0 bases, with 8 bases between. The CDR3 DNA sequence: TGTGCCAGCAGCTTAGATAGAGCGGTGAACACTGAAGCTTTCTTT. It yields the protein CASSLDRAVNTEAFF.